The 10 T cell receptor beta chains listed next were all sequenced from one sample in a study of metastatic and nonmetastatic thyroid tumors. TCRdb called clones again from the PCR reads with MiXCR. The profile shows 10,000 to 12,000 clones, around two fifths of them singletons. No treatment of any kind had been given to any patient before thyroid surgery. The sequenced material came from tumor tissue. The receptors were sampled from a female donor with papillary thyroid cancer or a benign thyroid nodule (not recorded which). Some clones in this sample may be carry-over from other donors' samples.

This chain links TRBV24-1 with TRBJ2-3; 7 bases align to TRBD2. The CDR3 runs 16 residues. V lost 1 base, J lost 2 bases, and 5 bases stayed unmatched. Germline V lookup: CDR1 KGHDR, CDR2 SFDVKD. CDR3: CATSDFPAGITDTQYF. CDR3 in DNA: TGTGCCACCAGTGATTTTCCAGCGGGAATCACAGATACGCAGTATTTT.

As to this clone: A much bigger clone sits one base away, suggesting this may be a read error. The chain is built from TRBV20-1 and TRBJ2-7; perhaps D is TRBD1 or TRBD2 (7 bases each). The germline V gene encodes CDR1 DFQATT and CDR2 SNEGSKA (reference sequence). This CDR3 region has 15 residues. The CDR3 DNA reads TGCAGTGCTAGACCACCGACAGGGTGGGACTACGATCAGTACTTC. It is translated as CSARPPTGWDYDQYF.

This rearrangement joins TRBV20-1 to TRBJ1-2; a possible D gene is TRBD1 (5 bases). The CDR3 extends over 12 amino acids. Germline loops: CDR1 DFQATT, CDR2 SNEGSKA (reference sequence). Trimming removed 2 bases from V and 5 bases from J, with 9 bases in between. As DNA, the CDR3 is TGCAGTGCTAGACCGACAGAATATGGCTACACCTTC. It encodes CSARPTEYGYTF.

Here the CDR3 DNA reads TGTGCCAGCAGCCTTGGGACAAACGGCTACACCTTC. It encodes CASSLGTNGYTF. The chain carries TRBV6-1 and TRBJ1-2; D possibly corresponds to TRBD1 (6 bases). Germline V gives CDR1 MNHNS, CDR2 SASEGT. The CDR3 is 12 residues long. V lost 6 bases and J lost 8, with 13 bases in between.

This clone was seen more than once but under ten times. J is TRBJ1-2 and V is TRBV12-3 or TRBV12-4; no clear D gene. The CDR3 extends over 12 amino acids. Trimming left V 6 bases short and J 3 bases short, with 8 bases between. The CDR3 coding sequence is TGTGCCAGCAGACCCGGACACTATGGCTACACCTTC. Amino acid sequence: CASRPGHYGYTF.

This clone was picked up a small number of times. The chain couples TRBV27 to TRBJ2-2, with a tentative D call TRBD1 (6 bases). The CDR3 totals 13 residues. In germline, CDR1 is MNHEY, CDR2 SMNVEV (reference sequence). V dropped 5 bases and J dropped 7 bases, with 11 bases sitting between them. The CDR3, as DNA: TGTGCCAGCAGTCCCTGGACAGACGGGGAGCTGTTTTTT. This gives the protein CASSPWTDGELFF.

This clone has just a few counts. V usage is TRBV2 and J usage is TRBJ1-6; tentatively, D is TRBD1 (6 bases). The V end was cut by 7 bases, the J end by 8 bases, with 9 bases between. CDR1 SNHLY and CDR2 FYNNEI come from the germline V gene. The CDR3 is 12 amino acids. The CDR3 loop reads CASNSGDSPLHF. The DNA for the CDR3 is TGTGCCAGCAATTCAGGGGATTCACCCCTCCACTTT.

The rearrangement joins TRBV10-3 to TRBJ1-2; TRBD1 agrees at 11 bases. Germline V gene data show CDR1 as ENHRY and CDR2 as SYGVKD. V lost 9 bases and J lost 3; bases outside the gene matches: 9. This CDR3 has 15 amino acids. The CDR3 loop reads CAIGPGQGAHYGYTF. For the CDR3, the DNA is TGTGCCATAGGACCCGGACAGGGGGCACACTATGGCTACACCTTC.

The chain joins TRBV6-5 to TRBJ1-1; D not resolved. Trimming cost V 0 bases and J 8 bases, with 13 bases left between them. The CDR3 is 14 amino acids. Per germline, CDR1 MNHEY and CDR2 SVGAGI. The CDR3 loop reads CASSYSSLPVEAFF. DNA for the CDR3: TGTGCCAGCAGTTACTCGAGCCTCCCAGTGGAAGCTTTCTTT.

This clone has a handful of counts. The chain is built from TRBV28 and TRBJ1-1, with no clear D. V lost 10 bases and J 5 bases, leaving 11 bases between the germline ends. Germline V gene lookup returns CDR1 MDHEN and CDR2 SYDVKM. This CDR3 contains 11 residues. The CDR3 protein is CATTDETEAFF. The CDR3 DNA is TGTGCCACTACGGACGAAACTGAAGCTTTCTTT.